The entry below gives a single T cell receptor beta chain sequence along with its context. This clonotype was seen many times. What antigen it recognizes has not been identified. No base quality information exists; no much larger clone differs at one position. Every donor was a healthy Caucasian. The study also sequenced three unrelated non-twin adults: a male aged 18 to 30, a male aged 50 to 60 and a female aged 50 to 60. Miltenyi CD45RO+ enrichment and human naive T-cell isolation kits were used to isolate memory (CD45RO+) and naive T cells from PBMC. The library was obtained by 5' RACE. For sequencing, an Illumina HiSeq 2000 was employed. A universal primer binding site was added through template switching, and the final cDNA carried a unique molecular identifier so that TCR cDNA molecules could be counted accurately. Specific primers in the conserved constant-segment region were used to synthesize first-strand cDNA for TCR alpha and beta chains. To control for contamination, each cDNA library was double barcoded with a SMART-Mk sample barcode plus Illumina barcodes. Two successive PCR steps introduced TruSeq adapter sequences along with Illumina sample barcodes. Sequencing of the TCR alpha and beta cDNA libraries was done on the Illumina HiSeq platform using custom primers. The authors processed their data as follows. Raw reads were processed with MiGEC to extract unique molecular identifiers, and MiXCR was used to determine CDR3 positions. For each individual, recombination models were inferred using an EM algorithm with the repgenHMM and IGoR tools. The tcR package in R was used for shared clonotype analysis, with sharing normalized by the product of cloneset sizes. To study raw recombination without the effects of thymic and clonal selection, out-of-frame nonproductive sequences were analyzed. Using fastp at Q25 and MiXCR, TCRdb reprocessed the public reads and kept productive beta chains. Each record represents a unique CDR3 protein, reported with the most common genes and DNA among its rows. The V and J calls follow TCRdb's processing rather than the paper's. This sample comprises roughly 710,000 distinct CDR3 sequences, 5.5% to 6.5% of them detected only once. Approximately 2% of the sample rests with the top ten.

This sample is part of a study of identical twins (dated by TCRdb to the mid-2010s). The study in broad terms: To test whether fetal clonotypes persist, this study deep-sequenced TCR alpha and beta repertoires from monozygotic twins, from unrelated adults of various ages, and from cord blood. Replicate twin experiments were performed at different times using different library preparation protocols to rule out contamination. What the study reported, not specific to this receptor: Because the same donors could not be followed over many years, conclusions were based on cross-sectional statistical analysis. Fewer insertions were carried by abundant cord blood beta clonotypes, a similar but weaker trend appeared in young adult naive repertoires, and no such trend appeared in memory repertoires. Out-of-frame TCR alpha sharing in monozygotic twins was systematically underestimated by recombination models, whereas sharing between unrelated individuals was in agreement with the recombination models. Out-of-frame TCR alpha sequences shared between twins showed an excess of low generation-probability sequences compared with coincidental sharing between unrelated individuals. Invariant T cells such as MAIT and iNKT could partly confound zero-insertion analyses, though diverse VJ usage argued against this for most clonotypes. In beta out-of-frame sequences, excess twin sharing was weaker, because having fewer shared sequences lowered the signal-to-noise ratio.

CDR1 and CDR2 are drawn from the germline V gene (reference sequence): LNHNV, YYDKDF. The CDR3 runs 15 amino acids, cysteine and phenylalanine included. CDR3 DNA is the only sequence kept; it has 45 bases, read in frame from the first base. Relative to germline, V is 0 bases shorter and J is 4 bases shorter, with 9 bases between their ends. The sample was naive T cells sorted from blood. What the cell subset or site label conveys for this sample: cells isolated with a human naive T-cell isolation kit. The sequence is built from TRBV15 and TRBJ2-2, with a weak D call of TRBD1 (5 bases match). This sequence was found in a man between 18 and 29 years old in good health. CDR3 region: CATSREYRGTGELFF. Here is the DNA: TGTGCCACCAGCAGAGAATATAGGGGCACCGGGGAGCTGTTTTTT.